Listed here is a single T cell receptor (beta chain). Its antigen is not known. The sample is drawn from a study of T cell repertoires in cytomegalovirus infection. Study context: Well-studied HLA-B-restricted CMV epitopes were used in the study alongside recently identified HLA-C-restricted ones. Indicated by public TCR beta signatures were CMV infection and matching HLA type.

MiXCR was run by TCRdb on the reads, yielding one entry per CDR3 protein. The data hold under 120,000 distinct CDR3 sequences, with roughly 40% observed a single time. From germline, CDR1 is SNHLY and CDR2 FYNNEI. V shed 8 bases and J shed 2 bases, with 16 bases lying between them. CDR3 length: 14 amino acids. Whole-study results and caveats: Totalled public TCR beta family frequency picked out people who carried CMV plus the relevant HLA.

This material consisted of CD8+ T cells from cultured PBMCs, taken from culture after CMV antigen stimulation. The gene calls are TRBV2 and TRBJ2-7; tentative D call: TRBD1 (6 bases). The clonotype comes from a human donor in good health (CMV status not recorded). Some clones in this sample may be carry-over from other donors' samples. The CDR3 nucleotides are TGTGCCAGCCGATCGGGACACGCAACCTACGAGCAGTACTTC. This gives the protein CASRSGHATYEQYF.